A selection of T cell receptor beta chains follows, all from one sample in a study of identical twins' blood T cells. TCRdb re-analysed the 5' RACE reads in MiXCR, keeping a single row per CDR3 protein. This sample has fewer than 450,000 distinct CDR3 sequences; under 30% occur once, and the top ten carry 5.5% to 7%. Sequencing used PBMCs. The receptor set was obtained from a woman aged 18-49 years in good health. CDR3s include the opening cysteine and the closing phenylalanine or tryptophan. Fields, in order: clone size, D gene, J gene, CDR3 length, V gene, CDR3 DNA, CDR3 protein. D genes are given only for firm matches. Clone size appears in some rows only: once, few, many, or a class for an expanded clone.

>.|.|TRBJ1-2|14|TRBV27
TGTGCCAGCAGTCAATTAGGGGGGCCCTATGGCTACACCTTC
CASSQLGGPYGYTF
>few|.|TRBJ2-5|14|TRBV12-3/TRBV12-4
TGTGCCAGCAGAGCCTCGCCTGGTACGGAGACCCAGTACTTC
CASRASPGTETQYF
>.|TRBD1|TRBJ2-2|16|TRBV5-1
TGCGCCAGCAGCCTCAAAGGGGGCCGCAACACCGGGGAGCTGTTTTTT
CASSLKGGRNTGELFF
>few|.|TRBJ2-7|14|TRBV6-2/TRBV6-3
TGTGCCAGCAGTTATCGAGAGTCTGCCTACGAGCAGTACTTC
CASSYRESAYEQYF
>few|.|TRBJ2-5|10|TRBV6-5
TGTGCCAGCCGAAAAGAGACCCAGTACTTC
CASRKETQYF
>.|.|TRBJ2-1|14|TRBV20-1
TGCAGTGCTAGTTTCAGGGGAACCTACAATGAGCAGTTCTTC
CSASFRGTYNEQFF
>.|.|TRBJ1-1|13|TRBV11-2
TGTGCCAGCGGCTTAGAGGCCGGGGCTGAAGCTTTCTTT
CASGLEAGAEAFF
>few|.|TRBJ2-1|14|TRBV11-2
TGTGCCAGCAGCTTAGGACGGCGTCTCAATGAGCAGTTCTTC
CASSLGRRLNEQFF
>.|TRBD2|TRBJ2-1|14|TRBV2
TGTGCCAGCAGCGCTAGCGGGGCCAACAATGAGCAGTTCTTC
CASSASGANNEQFF
>few|.|TRBJ1-1|14|TRBV4-3
TGCGCCAGCAGCCATCTTGGGGAGAACACTGAAGCTTTCTTT
CASSHLGENTEAFF
>once|TRBD1|TRBJ2-7|15|TRBV19
TGTGCCAGTAGTCCCGCGGGGACAGGGTTCTACGAGCAGTACTTC
CASSPAGTGFYEQYF
>.|.|TRBJ1-3|16|TRBV7-2
TGTGCCAGCAGCGTATACCAGGGGAGCTCTGGAAACACCATATATTTT
CASSVYQGSSGNTIYF
>many|.|TRBJ1-3|13|TRBV20-1
TGCAGTGCTAGTTCGGGGGCGGGAAACACCATATATTTT
CSASSGAGNTIYF
>.|.|TRBJ1-4|14|TRBV5-1
TGCGCCAGCAGCTTCTTTGGGACGGATGAAAAACTGTTTTTT
CASSFFGTDEKLFF
>.|TRBD1|TRBJ1-3|16|TRBV28
TGTGCCAGCATGGATGGGGGGACAGGCGACGGAGGCTCCATATATTTT
CASMDGGTGDGGSIYF
>many|TRBD2|TRBJ2-3|14|TRBV6-1
TGTGCCAGCATAACAGCGGGGGGCACAGATACGCAGTATTTT
CASITAGGTDTQYF
>many|.|TRBJ1-1|11|TRBV2
TGTGCCAGCAGCGGTCAAATTGAAGCTTTCTTT
CASSGQIEAFF
>.|.|TRBJ2-2|19|TRBV6-2/TRBV6-3
TGTGCCAGCAGCTACTATGGTAGACGCGGTTCCTATTTGGCCGGGGAGCTGTTTTTT
CASSYYGRRGSYLAGELFF